The rows below give T cell receptor beta chains drawn from one sample of a study of CD8 T cells in Susac syndrome. TCRdb re-analysed the immunoSEQ multiplex PCR reads in MiXCR, keeping a single row per CDR3 protein. Of 150,000 to 190,000 distinct CDR3 sequences in the sample, about 94% were seen once. Sequencing was carried out using CD8+ T cells from PBMCs. Receptors were obtained from a human donor with multiple sclerosis. Both conserved end residues are part of each CDR3. The order of the fields is J gene, V gene, clone size, CDR3 protein. Clone size, where shown, is once, few, many, or a class for clones that have expanded.

TRBJ2-7	TRBV4-2	-	CASSQVLTGEQYF
TRBJ1-2	TRBV5-4	-	CASRTGTESFNYGYTF
TRBJ2-2	TRBV24-1	-	CATRSPRDRVNGVSGELFF
TRBJ2-3	TRBV28	-	CASSLPYTDTQYF
TRBJ1-1	TRBV29-1	-	CSVLTGDVAEAFF
TRBJ2-5	TRBV7-3	once	CASSLDGGRTQYF
TRBJ2-1	TRBV7-9	-	CASSHRGDRHNEQFF
TRBJ1-1	TRBV5-1	-	CASSSGDRVRNTEAFF
TRBJ2-5	TRBV4-3	-	CASSHGQGAGETQYF
TRBJ2-1	TRBV5-6	-	CASSPGILDEQFF
TRBJ2-7	TRBV20-1	-	CSARRRDSSYEQYF
TRBJ2-7	TRBV7-9	-	CASSLVTSSYEQYF
TRBJ2-5	TRBV12-3/TRBV12-4	-	CASAQGDETQYF
TRBJ1-4	TRBV30	-	CAWSPRTVRLEKLFF
TRBJ1-1	TRBV2	-	CASRGGQGNTEAFF
TRBJ2-5	TRBV5-4	-	CASSPHGRETQYF
TRBJ2-5	TRBV9	-	CASSVGAKETQYF
TRBJ2-7	TRBV29-1	-	CSVEDKGQGYEQYF
TRBJ2-1	TRBV7-9	-	CATSGGAGGNEQFF
TRBJ1-1	TRBV20-1	-	CSARLQTEAFF
TRBJ2-7	TRBV4-1	-	CASSHTTGNYEQYF
TRBJ1-2	TRBV9	-	CASSVVEGAGGYTF
TRBJ2-5	TRBV6-5	-	CASSYGEKETQYF
TRBJ2-1	TRBV13	-	CASSLTRLAGGLSPFF
TRBJ2-2	TRBV12-3/TRBV12-4	-	CASSPRQDTGELFF
TRBJ2-7	TRBV29-1	-	CSVEEDPYEQYF
TRBJ1-2	TRBV9	-	CASTQPSGPGGYTF
TRBJ2-7	TRBV20-1	-	CSASSPGPPYEQYF
TRBJ2-7	TRBV29-1	-	CSVEFPTGIPYEQYF
TRBJ2-1	TRBV4-1	-	CASSQDRGRDEQFF
TRBJ2-1	TRBV3-1	-	CASISGRGRGNEQFF
TRBJ2-2	TRBV9	-	CASNLGRGLDSTGELFF
TRBJ2-5	TRBV29-1	-	CSVDGRQGQETQYF
TRBJ1-1	TRBV9	once	CASSAWGRDTEAFF
TRBJ1-6	TRBV27	-	CASSLVGGASPLHF
TRBJ2-7	TRBV12-3/TRBV12-4	-	CASSHPGQGSYEQYF
TRBJ2-7	TRBV2	once	CASLRDSSYEQYF
TRBJ1-5	TRBV6-5	-	CASSYPWGGSNQPQHF
TRBJ2-1	TRBV13	few	CASSLGGSSYNEQFF
TRBJ1-6	TRBV7-6	few	CASSPRGDSQNSPLHF
TRBJ1-5	TRBV12-5	-	CASGLGQNQPQHF
TRBJ1-5	TRBV5-1	once	CASSWGGAGNQPQHF